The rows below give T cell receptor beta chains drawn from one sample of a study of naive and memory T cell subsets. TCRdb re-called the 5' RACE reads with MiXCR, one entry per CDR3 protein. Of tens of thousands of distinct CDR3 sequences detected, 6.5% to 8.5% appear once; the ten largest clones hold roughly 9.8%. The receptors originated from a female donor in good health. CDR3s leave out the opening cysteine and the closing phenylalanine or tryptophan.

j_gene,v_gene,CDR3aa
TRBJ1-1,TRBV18,ASSLSSRTGGLNTEAF
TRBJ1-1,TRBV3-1,ASSPRTGRLNTEAF
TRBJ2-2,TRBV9,ASSVVGGPGELF
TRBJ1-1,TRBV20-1,SATMGNTEAF
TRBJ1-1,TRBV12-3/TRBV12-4,ASRPSHRVLSGFMNTEAF
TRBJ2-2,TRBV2,ASSEILDRAGELF
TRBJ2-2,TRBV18,ASSPGLEKAGELF
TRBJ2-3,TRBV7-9,ASSLLAGGADTQY
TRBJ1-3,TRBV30,AWSPSRSTNTIY
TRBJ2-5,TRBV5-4,ASSFGGGLETQY
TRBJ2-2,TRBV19,ASMDRPHTGELF